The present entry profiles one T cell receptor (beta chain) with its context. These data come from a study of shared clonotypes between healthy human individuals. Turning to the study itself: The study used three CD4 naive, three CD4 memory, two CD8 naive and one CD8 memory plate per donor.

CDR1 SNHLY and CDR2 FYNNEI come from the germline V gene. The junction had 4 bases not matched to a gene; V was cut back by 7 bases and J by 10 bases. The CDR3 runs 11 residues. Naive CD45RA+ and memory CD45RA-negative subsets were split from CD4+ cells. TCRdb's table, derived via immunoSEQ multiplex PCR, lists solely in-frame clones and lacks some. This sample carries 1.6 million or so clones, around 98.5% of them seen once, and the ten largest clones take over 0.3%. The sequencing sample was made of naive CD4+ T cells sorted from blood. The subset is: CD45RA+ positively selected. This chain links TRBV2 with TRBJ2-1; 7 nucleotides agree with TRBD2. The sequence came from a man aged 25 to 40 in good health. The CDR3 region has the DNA TGTGCCAGCACACCCGGGAGGGAGCAGTTCTTC. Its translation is CASTPGREQFF.